This T cell receptor beta chain was profiled in a study of control samples from healthy donors and cancer patients (dated by TCRdb to the early 2020s). Libraries were built with the immunoSEQ multiplex PCR assay. TCRdb re-hosts the immuneACCESS table, in-frame sequences only. Its copies lack some clones; in the studies checked, an unresolved V gene accounts for under half of them, and the cause for the rest is not known. In all, the sample holds 65,000 to 100,000 clones, and around 92% of those were seen once. The ten largest account for roughly 18% of the sample. This clone appeared once. Its antigen is not yet known. No quality values exist for individual bases; no much larger clone is one base distant. Based on the germline V gene, the CDR1 and CDR2 sequences are LGHNA and YNFKEQ. CDR3 length: 13 amino acids, cysteine to phenylalanine. The entry retains the CDR3 DNA only, 39 bases that are in frame from base 1. V is pared back by 0 bases and J by 8 bases, with 7 bases lying between the germline termini.

This clonotype was obtained from a man aged 50 or older in good health. Sequenced input: blood. The chain is encoded by TRBV4-2 joined to TRBJ1-4; the D gene lacks a confident call. The CDR3 here reads CASSQDLREKLFF. The nucleotide sequence is given as TGTGCCAGCAGCCAAGATCTTAGAGAAAAACTGTTTTTT.